A single sample gave rise to the 5 T cell receptor beta chains below, sequenced in a study of blood T cell repertoires in COVID-19. TCRdb's copy holds only in-frame clones and misses some; the assay was immunoSEQ multiplex PCR. There are about 290,000 clones in the sample; 89% occur only once, and 1.5% to 2% lies in the top ten. The source material was PBMCs or T cells enriched from blood (not recorded which). All receptors come from a middle-aged woman who had recovered from COVID-19.

The rearrangement links TRBV6-5 to TRBJ1-1; 7 bases fit TRBD1. Germline V gene sequence: CDR1 MNHEY, CDR2 SVGAGI. Trimming took 7 bases from V and 4 from J; bases not matched to a gene: 9. CDR3 length: 14 residues. CDR3: CASTDQGVSTEAFF. CDR3 bases: TGTGCCAGCACCGACCAGGGGGTGAGCACTGAAGCTTTCTTT.

The chain combines TRBV27 with TRBJ1-4; D is possibly TRBD1 (6 bases). Deletions cut 6 bases from V and 8 bases from J, with 16 bases between. Germline CDR1 and CDR2: MNHEY and SMNVEV (reference sequence). The CDR3 sequence is 14 residues long. The CDR3 DNA reads TGTGCCAGCAGCCGACAGGTCAATAGCGAAAAACTGTTTTTT. Protein sequence: CASSRQVNSEKLFF.

The CDR3 nucleotides are TGCGCCAGCAGCTTAGGGGGGGCTCTGGCTAACACTGAAGCTTTCTTT. It is translated as CASSLGGALANTEAFF. The V call is TRBV5-1, the J call TRBJ1-1; D is possibly TRBD1 (6 bases). Germline assignment: CDR1 SGHRS and CDR2 YFSETQ. The CDR3 consists of 16 residues. V was cut by 2 bases and J by 2 bases, with 16 bases left in between.

This clone was found a few times. The rearrangement uses TRBV6-6 and TRBJ2-7, with 9 bases fitting TRBD1. From germline, CDR1 is MNHNY and CDR2 SVGAGI (reference sequence). Trimming at V came to 0 bases and at J to 8 bases, leaving 11 bases not matched to a gene. This CDR3 region has 16 residues. The CDR3 region has the DNA TGTGCCAGCAGTTACTCTATGCCGGGACAGGGATCCAAGCAGTACTTC. It is translated as CASSYSMPGQGSKQYF.

The chain combines TRBV27 with TRBJ1-1; D is unclear. Germline V gene data show CDR1 as MNHEY and CDR2 as SMNVEV (reference sequence). V was pared by 0 bases and J by 4 bases, with 15 bases between. CDR3 length: 16 amino acids. The chain's CDR3 is CASSLSKAARGTEAFF. The CDR3 nucleotides are TGTGCCAGCAGTTTATCGAAGGCGGCGCGGGGCACTGAAGCTTTCTTT.